The 20 T cell receptor beta chains presented below share a single source sample, sequenced in a study of graft-versus-host responses after intestinal transplantation. The protocol was immunoSEQ multiplex PCR, while the TCRdb copy is restricted to in-frame clones and leaves out a portion. The repertoire has roughly 38,000 clones, around 96% of them found once; the top ten carry approximately 0.8%. Sequencing was performed on PBMCs, taken 16 days after intestinal transplant. These receptor sequences come from a human patient who received an intestinal transplant, so some T cells may come from the graft donor.

The CDR3 coding sequence is TGTGCCAGCAGCTTCCGGGGACTAGCGGGAGAGCAGTTCTTC. This codes for CASSFRGLAGEQFF. V is TRBV13 and J is TRBJ2-1; 13 bases line up with TRBD2. J lost 10 bases, V lost 3 bases, and 3 bases had no gene match. The germline V gene has CDR1 PRHDT and CDR2 FYEKMQ (reference sequence). The CDR3 is made up of 14 amino acids. The variable domain in full, completed from reference TRBV13 and TRBJ2-1, reads AAGVIQSPRHLIKEKRETATLKCYPIPRHDTVYWYQQGPGQDPQFLISFYEKMQSDKGSIPDRFSAQQFSDYHSELNMSSLELGDSALYFCASSFRGLAGEQFFGPGTRLTVL.

This chain joins TRBV10-3 and TRBJ2-1; TRBD2 matches 8 bases. The trim removed 11 bases at V and 8 bases at J, leaving 11 bases unmatched. CDR1 is ENHRY and CDR2 is SYGVKD in the germline V gene. The CDR3 consists of 13 residues. CDR3 nucleotides: TGTGCCGTCCTCCCCGGGACTAGGGATGAGCAGTTCTTC. As protein: CAVLPGTRDEQFF.

The rearrangement joins TRBV30 to TRBJ1-6; unclear D gene. Trimming stripped 3 bases from V and 0 bases from J, with 15 bases between. The CDR3 covers 17 residues. CDR1 and CDR2 from the germline V gene are GTSNPN and SVGIG (reference sequence). CDR3 in DNA: TGTGCCTGGAGCCTCGGGCGGACGAGCTCCTATAATTCACCCCTCCACTTT. Its protein product is CAWSLGRTSSYNSPLHF.

The CDR3 DNA follows: TGTGCCAGCAGTGAATTCGGACAGGATGCCAAAAACATTCAGTACTTC. Translated, it gives CASSEFGQDAKNIQYF. V and J are TRBV6-1 and TRBJ2-4; TRBD1 aligns across 7 bases. J lost 1 base, V lost 2 bases, and 5 bases had no gene match. Germline CDR1 and CDR2: MNHNS and SASEGT. The CDR3 contains 16 residues.

About this clone: The sample holds other DNA sequences that translate to the same CDR3. The chain employs TRBV28 and TRBJ2-7; D uncertain. CDR1 is MDHEN, CDR2 SYDVKM, per germline. V gave up 2 bases and J gave up 2 bases, with 7 bases separating them. There are 13 residues in the CDR3. CDR3 nucleotide sequence: TGTGCCAGCAGTTTAGGTCCCACCTACGAGCAGTACTTC. Residues: CASSLGPTYEQYF.

This chain joins TRBV19 and TRBJ1-1; D unclear. Germline V gene sequence: CDR1 LNHDA, CDR2 SQIVND (reference sequence). V dropped 3 bases and J dropped 5 bases, with 16 bases sitting between them. This CDR3 region has 15 residues. The CDR3, as DNA: TGTGCCAGTAGTATTGGACTCAGCCCTGGGACTGAAGCTTTCTTT. This encodes CASSIGLSPGTEAFF.

CDR3 nucleotides: TGTGCCAGCAGCTTAGTGGGGGGGCAGGGAAACATTCAGTACTTC. Translated: CASSLVGGQGNIQYF. V and J are TRBV7-8 and TRBJ2-4; D may be TRBD2 (7 bases). From germline, CDR1 is SGHVS and CDR2 FQNEAQ. Trimming removed 1 base at V and 6 bases at J, with 13 bases between. This CDR3 comprises 15 residues.

This clone was detected once. This chain links TRBV5-1 with TRBJ2-7; TRBD2 matches 7 bases. The CDR3 spans 16 residues. V shed 4 bases, J shed 3 bases, and the junction held 13 bases outside the gene matches. CDR1 and CDR2 (germline): SGHRS, YFSETQ. The chain's CDR3 is CASSVDGLVPYYEQYF. The CDR3, as DNA: TGCGCCAGCAGCGTGGATGGACTAGTTCCTTACTACGAGCAGTACTTC.

The chain is built from TRBV4-1 and TRBJ1-3; D is unresolved. This CDR3 has 17 residues. The V end lost 0 bases, the J end lost 0 bases, and 12 bases lay between the germline ends. The germline V gene encodes CDR1 MGHRA and CDR2 YSYEKL. The CDR3 here is CASSQDRGYNSGNTIYF. DNA of the CDR3: TGCGCCAGCAGCCAAGATCGAGGGTATAACTCTGGAAACACCATATATTTT.

V usage is TRBV27 and J usage is TRBJ2-1; TRBD2 aligns across 11 bases. This CDR3 region has 16 residues. The V segment lost 5 bases and the J segment 4 bases; nucleotides outside the gene matches: 7. The germline CDR1 and CDR2 sequences are MNHEY and SMNVEV (reference sequence). CDR3 DNA sequence: TGTGCCAGCAGTGTAACTAGCGGGAGAAGGTACAATGAGCAGTTCTTC. Its protein is CASSVTSGRRYNEQFF.

The genes are TRBV9 and TRBJ2-1; D may be TRBD1 or TRBD2 (5 bases each). From germline, CDR1 is SGDLS and CDR2 YYNGEE. There are 17 residues in the CDR3. V dropped 1 base and J dropped 0 bases, with 14 bases sitting between them. The CDR3 here is CASSVMGRPNSYNEQFF. The CDR3 DNA follows: TGTGCCAGCAGCGTAATGGGACGCCCAAACTCCTACAATGAGCAGTTCTTC. The complete variable domain, with remaining parts taken from reference TRBV9 and TRBJ2-1, reads DSGVTQTPKHLITATGQRVTLRCSPRSGDLSVYWYQQSLDQGLQFLIQYYNGEERAKGNILERFSAQQFPDLHSELNLSSLELGDSALYFCASSVMGRPNSYNEQFFGPGTRLTVL.

The V and J genes are TRBV19 and TRBJ2-1; TRBD2 is a possible D gene (5 bases). Trimming removed 4 bases from V and 3 bases from J, with 10 bases in between. Per germline, CDR1 LNHDA and CDR2 SQIVND (reference sequence). The CDR3 loop spans 14 amino acids. Here the CDR3 reads CASSKGVDYNEQFF. CDR3 nucleotide sequence: TGTGCCAGTAGTAAGGGAGTTGACTACAATGAGCAGTTCTTC. Together with reference TRBV19 and TRBJ2-1, the CDR3 gives the full variable domain: DGGITQSPKYLFRKEGQNVTLSCEQNLNHDAMYWYRQDPGQGLRLIYYSQIVNDFQKGDIAEGYSVSREKKESFPLTVTSAQKNPTAFYLCASSKGVDYNEQFFGPGTRLTVL.

The CDR3, as DNA: TGTGCCAGCAGTTTCGGGTTGGGGGGCTACACTGAAGCTTTCTTT. Translated, it gives CASSFGLGGYTEAFF. The chain links TRBV27 to TRBJ1-1; D might be TRBD1 (6 bases). CDR1 is MNHEY, CDR2 SMNVEV, per germline (reference sequence). This CDR3 is built from 15 residues. Trimming took off 3 bases at V and 3 bases at J, with 14 bases between the two ends.

The chain uses TRBV28 and TRBJ2-1; 10 nucleotides match TRBD2. The CDR3 length is 16 residues. Germline V gene sequence: CDR1 MDHEN, CDR2 SYDVKM. V trimming: 7 bases; J trimming: 4 bases; junction bases outside the gene matches: 10. The CDR3 bases are TGTGCCAGCAACGAACCGGGACTAGCGACTTACAATGAGCAGTTCTTC. It translates to CASNEPGLATYNEQFF.

This chain uses TRBV29-1 with TRBJ2-7, with 10 bases that match TRBD1. Germline trimming cut 7 bases from V and 3 bases from J; bases unmatched to any gene: 3. The length of the CDR3 is 12 residues. Germline V lookup: CDR1 SQVTM, CDR2 ANQGSEA. DNA of the CDR3: TGCAGCGGAGGGACAGGGGACTACGAGCAGTACTTC. It codes for CSGGTGDYEQYF.

The chain carries TRBV28 and TRBJ2-1, with TRBD1 matching over 7 bases. The germline V gene encodes CDR1 MDHEN and CDR2 SYDVKM. V dropped 8 bases and J dropped 0; count of bases not matched to a gene: 7. The CDR3 is 15 amino acids. The CDR3 is CASGSRGYSYNEQFF. The CDR3 region has the DNA TGTGCCAGCGGCTCCAGGGGGTACTCCTACAATGAGCAGTTCTTC.

The rearrangement uses TRBV6-5 and TRBJ1-3; no firm D call. V was clipped by 0 bases and J by 4 bases, with 13 bases between them. CDR1 and CDR2 from the germline V gene are MNHEY and SVGAGI. CDR3 length equals 16 residues. The CDR3 loop is CASSYSVPVEGNTIYF. The CDR3, as DNA: TGTGCCAGCAGTTACTCGGTCCCGGTAGAAGGAAACACCATATATTTT.

The genes are TRBV5-6 and TRBJ2-2; a possible D gene is TRBD2 (5 bases). With 2 bases removed from V and 6 bases from J, the gap between germline ends came to 14 bases. This CDR3 has 15 residues. CDR1 and CDR2 from the germline V gene are SGHDT and YYEEEE. The CDR3 sequence is CASSFVGRGAGELFF. DNA of the CDR3: TGTGCCAGCAGCTTTGTTGGACGGGGTGCCGGGGAGCTGTTTTTT.

J is TRBJ2-1 and V is TRBV30, with 13 nucleotides matching TRBD2. With V trimmed by 1 base and J by 8 bases, 2 bases remained unmatched. The CDR3 runs 14 residues. In germline, CDR1 is GTSNPN, CDR2 SVGIG (reference sequence). This chain's CDR3 is CAWSGTSGSDEQFF. CDR3 nucleotide sequence: TGTGCCTGGAGTGGGACTAGCGGGAGCGATGAGCAGTTCTTC.

The rearrangement uses TRBV5-6 and TRBJ2-7, with 7 bases lining up with TRBD1. Trimming cost V 0 bases and J 2 bases; bases outside gene matches: 5. Germline CDR1 and CDR2: SGHDT and YYEEEE. The CDR3 has 15 residues. The CDR3 bases are TGTGCCAGCAGCTTGGCCGGGACAGCGGCCTACGAGCAGTACTTC. Residues: CASSLAGTAAYEQYF.